The next 7 T cell receptor beta chains were all read from a single sample in a study of cytomegalovirus exposure and HLA in healthy donors. TCRdb keeps only in-frame clones here, not all; method: immunoSEQ multiplex PCR. The sample has under 300,000 clones, 80% to 90% seen once. Source material: PBMCs. These TCRs come from a woman in her late teens or twenties in good health and CMV-seronegative.

The DNA of the CDR3 is TGCGCCAGCAGCCCTACTACAGGGCTGAACACTGAAGCTTTCTTT. It encodes CASSPTTGLNTEAFF. The chain links TRBV5-1 to TRBJ1-1; D may be TRBD1 (6 bases). This CDR3 contains 15 residues. Trimming left V 4 bases short and J 0 bases short, with 13 bases between. The germline V gene encodes CDR1 SGHRS and CDR2 YFSETQ.

The rearrangement links TRBV30 to TRBJ2-2, with a weak D call TRBD1 (5 bases). Deletions cut 5 bases from V and 7 bases from J, with 11 bases between. The CDR3 has 12 residues. Germline V lookup: CDR1 GTSNPN, CDR2 SVGIG (reference sequence). The CDR3 here is CAWGAVFGELFF. CDR3 sequence (DNA): TGTGCCTGGGGGGCAGTCTTCGGGGAGCTGTTTTTT.

This chain links TRBV6-5 with TRBJ2-3; 9 nucleotides line up with TRBD1. This CDR3 comprises 16 residues. Losses at the gene ends were 4 bases for V and 6 bases for J; bases not matched to a gene: 11. In germline, CDR1 is MNHEY, CDR2 SVGAGI. The CDR3 DNA reads TGTGCCAGCAGTTCCTCCGGGACAGGGCGAGAGGATACGCAGTATTTT. Amino acids: CASSSSGTGREDTQYF.

The V and J genes are TRBV18 and TRBJ1-5; a possible D gene is TRBD1 (6 bases). The CDR3 totals 15 residues. With 2 bases removed from V and 3 bases from J, the gap between germline ends came to 11 bases. From germline, CDR1 is KGHSH and CDR2 LQKENI. This CDR3 reads CASSPRGTYNQPQHF. The CDR3 DNA follows: TGTGCCAGCTCACCAAGGGGGACCTACAATCAGCCCCAGCATTTT.

The CDR3 DNA follows: TGTGCCAGCAGTGAAATTGCGGGAGATCGGTACAATGAGCAGTTCTTC. It yields the protein CASSEIAGDRYNEQFF. The rearrangement joins TRBV6-1 to TRBJ2-1, with 7 nucleotides matching TRBD2. From germline, CDR1 is MNHNS and CDR2 SASEGT. Losses at the gene ends were 2 bases for V and 4 bases for J; bases not matched to a gene: 8. The CDR3 is 16 amino acids.

This rearrangement joins TRBV2 to TRBJ1-1; D unclear. The CDR3 has 16 residues. The germline V gene has CDR1 SNHLY and CDR2 FYNNEI. The V end was cut by 5 bases, the J end by 5 bases, with 21 bases between. The CDR3 region is CASSKRFLTERTEAFF. CDR3 nucleotides: TGTGCCAGCAGTAAGCGGTTTTTGACGGAGAGGACTGAAGCTTTCTTT.

The chain carries TRBV5-6 and TRBJ1-2, with 9 bases lining up with TRBD1. Trimming at V came to 4 bases and at J to 4 bases, leaving 5 bases not matched to a gene. Germline V lookup: CDR1 SGHDT, CDR2 YYEEEE. The CDR3 contains 14 residues. The CDR3 loop is CASSRGQGGYGYTF. CDR3 sequence (DNA): TGTGCCAGCAGCCGGGGACAGGGAGGCTATGGCTACACCTTC.